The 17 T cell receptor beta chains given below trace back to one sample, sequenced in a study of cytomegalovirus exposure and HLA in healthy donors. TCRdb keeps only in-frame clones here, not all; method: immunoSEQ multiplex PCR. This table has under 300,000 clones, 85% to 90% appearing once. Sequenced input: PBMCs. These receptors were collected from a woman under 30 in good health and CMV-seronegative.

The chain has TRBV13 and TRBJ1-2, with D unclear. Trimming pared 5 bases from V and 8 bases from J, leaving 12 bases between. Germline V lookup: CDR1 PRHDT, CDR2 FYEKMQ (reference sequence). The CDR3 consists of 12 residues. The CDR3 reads CASSQRTGGYTF. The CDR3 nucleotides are TGTGCCAGCAGCCAAAGGACGGGAGGCTACACCTTC.

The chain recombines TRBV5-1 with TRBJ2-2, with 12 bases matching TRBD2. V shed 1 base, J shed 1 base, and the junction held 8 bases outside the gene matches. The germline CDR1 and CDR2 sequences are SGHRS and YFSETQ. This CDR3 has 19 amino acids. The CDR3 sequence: CASSLTLAGGIMNTGELFF. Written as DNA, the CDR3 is TGCGCCAGCAGCTTGACCCTAGCGGGGGGGATCATGAACACCGGGGAGCTGTTTTTT. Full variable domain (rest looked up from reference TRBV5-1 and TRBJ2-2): KAGVTQTPRYLIKTRGQQVTLSCSPISGHRSVSWYQQTPGQGLQFLFEYFSETQRNKGNFPGRFSGRQFSNSRSEMNVSTLELGDSALYLCASSLTLAGGIMNTGELFFGEGSRLTVL.

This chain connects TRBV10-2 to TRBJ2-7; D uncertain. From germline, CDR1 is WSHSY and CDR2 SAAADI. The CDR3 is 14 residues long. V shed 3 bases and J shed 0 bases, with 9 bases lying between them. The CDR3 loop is CASSDVLASYEQYF. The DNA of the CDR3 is TGCGCCAGCAGTGACGTGTTAGCCTCCTACGAGCAGTACTTC.

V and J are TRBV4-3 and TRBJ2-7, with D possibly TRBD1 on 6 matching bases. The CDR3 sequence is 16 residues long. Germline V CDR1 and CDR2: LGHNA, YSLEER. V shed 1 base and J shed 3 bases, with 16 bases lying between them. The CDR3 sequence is CASSQGAGTGNYEQYF. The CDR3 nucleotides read TGCGCCAGCAGCCAAGGTGCCGGTACAGGGAACTACGAGCAGTACTTC.

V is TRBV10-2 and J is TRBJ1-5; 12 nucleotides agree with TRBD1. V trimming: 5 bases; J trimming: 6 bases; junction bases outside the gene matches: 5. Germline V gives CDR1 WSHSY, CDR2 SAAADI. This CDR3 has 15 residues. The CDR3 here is CASSPGQGAFQPQHF. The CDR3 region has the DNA TGCGCCAGCAGTCCGGGACAGGGGGCTTTTCAGCCCCAGCATTTT.

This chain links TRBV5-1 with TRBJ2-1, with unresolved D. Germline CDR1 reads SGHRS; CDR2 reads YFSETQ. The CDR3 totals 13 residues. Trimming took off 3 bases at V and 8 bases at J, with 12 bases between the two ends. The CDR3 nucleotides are TGCGCCAGCAGCTCTCAGCCTCAGGATGAGCAGTTCTTC. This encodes CASSSQPQDEQFF. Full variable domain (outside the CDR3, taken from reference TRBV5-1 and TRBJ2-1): KAGVTQTPRYLIKTRGQQVTLSCSPISGHRSVSWYQQTPGQGLQFLFEYFSETQRNKGNFPGRFSGRQFSNSRSEMNVSTLELGDSALYLCASSSQPQDEQFFGPGTRLTVL.

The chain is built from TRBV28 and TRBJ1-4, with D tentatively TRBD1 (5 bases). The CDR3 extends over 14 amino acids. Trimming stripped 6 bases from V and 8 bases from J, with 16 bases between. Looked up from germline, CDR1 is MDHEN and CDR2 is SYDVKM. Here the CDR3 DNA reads TGTGCCAGCAGCCTCATCGGGGGTGGGGAAAAACTGTTTTTT. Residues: CASSLIGGGEKLFF.

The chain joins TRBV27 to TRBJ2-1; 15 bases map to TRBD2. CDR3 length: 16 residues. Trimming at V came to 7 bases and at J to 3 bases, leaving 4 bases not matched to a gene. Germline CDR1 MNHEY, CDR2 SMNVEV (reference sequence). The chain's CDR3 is CASTGLAGGRYNEQFF. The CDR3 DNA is TGTGCCAGCACAGGACTAGCGGGGGGGCGCTACAATGAGCAGTTCTTC.

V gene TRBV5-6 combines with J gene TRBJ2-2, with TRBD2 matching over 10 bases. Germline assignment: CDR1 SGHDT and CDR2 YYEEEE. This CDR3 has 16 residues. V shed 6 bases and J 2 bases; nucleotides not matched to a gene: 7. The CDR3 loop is CASNSLAGDNTGELFF. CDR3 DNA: TGTGCCAGCAACAGCCTAGCGGGGGATAACACCGGGGAGCTGTTTTTT.

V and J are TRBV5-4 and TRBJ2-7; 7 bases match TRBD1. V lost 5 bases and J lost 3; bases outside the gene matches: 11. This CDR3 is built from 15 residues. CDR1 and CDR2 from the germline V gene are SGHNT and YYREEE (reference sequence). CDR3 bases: TGTGCCAGCAGTCAGGGGACAGACAGCAACTACGAGCAGTACTTC. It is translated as CASSQGTDSNYEQYF. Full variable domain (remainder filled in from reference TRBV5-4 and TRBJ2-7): ETGVTQSPTHLIKTRGQQVTLRCSSQSGHNTVSWYQQALGQGPQFIFQYYREEENGRGNFPPRFSGLQFPNYSSELNVNALELDDSALYLCASSQGTDSNYEQYFGPGTRLTVT.

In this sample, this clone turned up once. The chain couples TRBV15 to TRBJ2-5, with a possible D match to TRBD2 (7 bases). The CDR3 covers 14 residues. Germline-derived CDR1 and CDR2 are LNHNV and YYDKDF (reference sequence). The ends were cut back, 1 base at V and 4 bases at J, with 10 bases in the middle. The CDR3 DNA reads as TGTGCCACCAGCAGAGGGGAGGGGGGAGAGACCCAGTACTTC. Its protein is CATSRGEGGETQYF.

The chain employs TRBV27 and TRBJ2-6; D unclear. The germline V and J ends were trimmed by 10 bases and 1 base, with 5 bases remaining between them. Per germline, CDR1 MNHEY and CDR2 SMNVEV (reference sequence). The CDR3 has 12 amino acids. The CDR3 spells CATLSGANVLTF. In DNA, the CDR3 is TGTGCCACTTTGTCTGGGGCCAACGTCCTGACTTTC.

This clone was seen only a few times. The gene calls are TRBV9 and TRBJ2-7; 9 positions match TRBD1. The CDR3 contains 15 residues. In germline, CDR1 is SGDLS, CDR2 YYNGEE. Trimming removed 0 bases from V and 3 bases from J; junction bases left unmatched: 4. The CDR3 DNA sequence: TGTGCCAGCAGCGTAGCAGGGACAGGGTACTACGAGCAGTACTTC. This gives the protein CASSVAGTGYYEQYF.

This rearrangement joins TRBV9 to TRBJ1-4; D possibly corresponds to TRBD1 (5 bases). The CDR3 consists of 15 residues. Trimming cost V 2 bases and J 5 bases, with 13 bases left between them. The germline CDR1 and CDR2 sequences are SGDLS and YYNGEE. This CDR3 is CASSVTGEENEKLFF. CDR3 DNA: TGTGCCAGCAGCGTTACGGGGGAAGAAAATGAAAAACTGTTTTTT.

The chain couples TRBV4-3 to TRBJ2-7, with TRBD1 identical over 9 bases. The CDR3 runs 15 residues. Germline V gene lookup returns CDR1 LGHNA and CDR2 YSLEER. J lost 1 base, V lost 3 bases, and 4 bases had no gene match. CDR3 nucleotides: TGCGCCAGCAGCCAGTGGGACAGGGTTTCCTACGAGCAGTACTTC. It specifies CASSQWDRVSYEQYF.

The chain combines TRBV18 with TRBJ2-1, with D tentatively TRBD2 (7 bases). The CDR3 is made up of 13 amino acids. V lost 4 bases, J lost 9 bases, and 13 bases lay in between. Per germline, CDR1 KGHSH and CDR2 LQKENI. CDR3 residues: CASSLNREGEQFF. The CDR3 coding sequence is TGTGCCAGCTCACTTAACAGGGAGGGTGAGCAGTTCTTC.

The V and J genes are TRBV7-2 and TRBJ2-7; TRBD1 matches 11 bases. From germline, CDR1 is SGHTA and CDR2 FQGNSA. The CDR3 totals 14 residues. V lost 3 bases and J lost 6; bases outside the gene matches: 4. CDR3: CASSLDRGQSEQYF. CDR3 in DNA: TGTGCCAGCAGCTTGGACAGGGGGCAAAGCGAGCAGTACTTC.